The clone carrying this T cell receptor (beta chain) was seen only once. Per the germline V gene, CDR1 is SEHNR and CDR2 is FQNEAQ (reference sequence). Trimming took off 5 bases at V and 1 base at J, with 11 bases between the two ends. The CDR3 covers 15 residues. As originally analysed: It was from reference gene primer amplification that nucleated cell counts were estimated. Sequencing was performed with immunoSEQ multiplex PCR; in TCRdb, only in-frame clones are kept and a portion is missing. D and trimming come from the DNA, and the V and J calls and clone size come from that table. The sample holds about 170,000 clones; roughly 88% are singletons and the top ten take roughly 5%. Seattle-derived patients entered the study during active infection and were followed longitudinally. The sample comes from a study of blood T cell repertoires in COVID-19. In the study overall: The study drew acute and convalescent COVID-19 samples from the United States, Italy and Spain. From T cells, B-cell-depleted T cells, or PBMCs came the material, which was cDNA or gDNA.

The V call is TRBV7-9, the J call TRBJ2-2, with D possibly being TRBD1 (6 bases). This clonotype originated in a man in his late teens or twenties with COVID-19, enrolled during active disease. What was sequenced was peripheral blood. The CDR3 bases are TGTGCCAGCAGCGGACCGGGACAGAACACCGGGGAGCTGTTTTTT. Its protein product is CASSGPGQNTGELFF.